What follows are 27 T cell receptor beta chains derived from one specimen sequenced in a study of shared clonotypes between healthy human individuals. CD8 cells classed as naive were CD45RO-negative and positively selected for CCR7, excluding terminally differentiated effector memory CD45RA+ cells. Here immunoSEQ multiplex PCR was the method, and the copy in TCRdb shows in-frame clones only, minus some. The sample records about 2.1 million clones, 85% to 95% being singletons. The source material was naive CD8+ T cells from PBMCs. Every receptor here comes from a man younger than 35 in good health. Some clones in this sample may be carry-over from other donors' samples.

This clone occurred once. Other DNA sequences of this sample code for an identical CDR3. CDR3 sequence reads: CASSSRGDSYEQYF. CDR3 bases: TGTGCCAGCAGTTCCAGGGGGGACTCCTACGAGCAGTACTTC. The chain combines TRBV27 with TRBJ2-7; a possible D gene is TRBD1 (7 bases). Per germline, CDR1 MNHEY and CDR2 SMNVEV (reference sequence). V lost 4 bases and J 0 bases, leaving 10 bases between the germline ends. This CDR3 has 14 amino acids.

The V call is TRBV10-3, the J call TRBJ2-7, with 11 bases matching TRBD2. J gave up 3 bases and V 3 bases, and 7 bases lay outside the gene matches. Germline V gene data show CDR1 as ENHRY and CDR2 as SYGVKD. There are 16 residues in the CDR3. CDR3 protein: CAISDLAGGTGYEQYF. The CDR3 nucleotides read TGTGCCATCAGTGATTTAGCGGGAGGGACTGGCTACGAGCAGTACTTC.

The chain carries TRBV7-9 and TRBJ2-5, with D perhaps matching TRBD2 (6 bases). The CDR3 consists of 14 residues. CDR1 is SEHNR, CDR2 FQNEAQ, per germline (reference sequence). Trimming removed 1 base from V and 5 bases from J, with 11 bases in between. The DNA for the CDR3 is TGTGCCAGCAGCTTAGGTCCGGGGAGGGAGACCCAGTACTTC. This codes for CASSLGPGRETQYF.

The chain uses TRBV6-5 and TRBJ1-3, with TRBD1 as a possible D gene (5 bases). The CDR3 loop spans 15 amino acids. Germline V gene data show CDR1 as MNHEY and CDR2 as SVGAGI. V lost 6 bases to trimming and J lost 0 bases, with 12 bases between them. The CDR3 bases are TGTGCCAGCAGGGCAGGGCTTTTCTCTGGAAACACCATATATTTT. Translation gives CASRAGLFSGNTIYF.

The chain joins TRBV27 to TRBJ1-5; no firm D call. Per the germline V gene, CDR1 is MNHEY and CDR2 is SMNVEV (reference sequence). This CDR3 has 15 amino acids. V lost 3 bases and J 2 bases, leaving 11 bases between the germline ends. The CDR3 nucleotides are TGTGCCAGCAGTTTCCTCACTGGGCGCAATCAGCCCCAGCATTTT. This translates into CASSFLTGRNQPQHF.

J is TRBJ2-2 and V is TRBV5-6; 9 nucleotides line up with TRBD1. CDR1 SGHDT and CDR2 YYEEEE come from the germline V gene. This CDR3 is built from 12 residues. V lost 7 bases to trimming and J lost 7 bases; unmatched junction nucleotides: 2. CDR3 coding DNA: TGTGCCAGCGACAGGGGGGACGGGGAGCTGTTTTTT. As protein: CASDRGDGELFF.

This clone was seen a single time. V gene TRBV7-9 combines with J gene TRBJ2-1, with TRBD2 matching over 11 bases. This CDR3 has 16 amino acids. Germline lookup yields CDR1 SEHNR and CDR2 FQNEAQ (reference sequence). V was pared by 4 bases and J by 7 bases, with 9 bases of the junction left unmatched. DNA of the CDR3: TGTGCCAGCAGCTCCCATAGCGGGAGGGCCTCTAATGAGCAGTTCTTC. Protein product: CASSSHSGRASNEQFF.

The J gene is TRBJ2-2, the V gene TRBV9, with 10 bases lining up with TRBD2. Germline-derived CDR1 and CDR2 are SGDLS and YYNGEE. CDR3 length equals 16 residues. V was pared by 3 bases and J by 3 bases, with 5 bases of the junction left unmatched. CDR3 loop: CASSGSGRSDTGELFF. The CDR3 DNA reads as TGTGCCAGCAGCGGTAGCGGGAGGTCTGACACCGGGGAGCTGTTTTTT.

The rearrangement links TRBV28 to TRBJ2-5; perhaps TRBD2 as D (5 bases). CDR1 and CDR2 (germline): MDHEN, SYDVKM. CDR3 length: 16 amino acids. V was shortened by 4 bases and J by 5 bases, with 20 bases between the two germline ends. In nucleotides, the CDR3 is TGTGCCAGCAGTTCCTACTCCCTGGAGGCGGAGGAGACCCAGTACTTC. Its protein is CASSSYSLEAEETQYF.

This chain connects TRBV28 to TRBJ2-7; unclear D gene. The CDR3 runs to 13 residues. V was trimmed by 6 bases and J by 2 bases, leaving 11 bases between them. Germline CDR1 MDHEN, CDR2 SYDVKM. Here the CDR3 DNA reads TGTGCCAGCAGCCCTGGGTTCACCTACGAGCAGTACTTC. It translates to CASSPGFTYEQYF.

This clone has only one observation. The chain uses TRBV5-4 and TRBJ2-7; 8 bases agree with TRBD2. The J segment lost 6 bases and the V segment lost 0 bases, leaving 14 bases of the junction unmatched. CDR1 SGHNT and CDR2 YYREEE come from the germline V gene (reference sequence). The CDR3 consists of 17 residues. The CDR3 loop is CASSLVSGSGYGGEQYF. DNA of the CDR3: TGTGCCAGCAGCTTGGTGAGCGGGAGTGGTTACGGAGGCGAGCAGTACTTC. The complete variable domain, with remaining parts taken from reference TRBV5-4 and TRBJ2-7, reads ETGVTQSPTHLIKTRGQQVTLRCSSQSGHNTVSWYQQALGQGPQFIFQYYREEENGRGNFPPRFSGLQFPNYSSELNVNALELDDSALYLCASSLVSGSGYGGEQYFGPGTRLTVT.

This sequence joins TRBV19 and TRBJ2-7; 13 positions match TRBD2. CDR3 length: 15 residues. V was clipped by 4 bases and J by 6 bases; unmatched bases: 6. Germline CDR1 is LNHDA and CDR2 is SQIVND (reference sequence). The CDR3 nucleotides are TGTGCCAGTAGTACCGGACTAGCGGGAGCTGTCGAGCAGTACTTC. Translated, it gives CASSTGLAGAVEQYF.

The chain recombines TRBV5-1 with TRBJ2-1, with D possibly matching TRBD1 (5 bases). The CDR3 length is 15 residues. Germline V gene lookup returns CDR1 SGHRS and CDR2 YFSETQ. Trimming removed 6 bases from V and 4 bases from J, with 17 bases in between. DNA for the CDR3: TGCGCCAGCAACGCACCTGAGACAGCTTACAATGAGCAGTTCTTC. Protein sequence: CASNAPETAYNEQFF.

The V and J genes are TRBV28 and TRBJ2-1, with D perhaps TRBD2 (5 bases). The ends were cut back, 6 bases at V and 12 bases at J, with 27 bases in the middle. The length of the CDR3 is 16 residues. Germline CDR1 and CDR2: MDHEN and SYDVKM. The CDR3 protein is CASSRVSGVFNSGQFF. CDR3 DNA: TGTGCCAGCAGCCGGGTAAGCGGAGTCTTTAACTCCGGGCAGTTCTTC.

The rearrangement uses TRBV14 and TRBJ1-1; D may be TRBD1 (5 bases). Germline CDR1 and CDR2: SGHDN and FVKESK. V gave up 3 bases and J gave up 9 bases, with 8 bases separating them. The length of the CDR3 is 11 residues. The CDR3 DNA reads TGTGCCAGCAGCCAGGGGCAGAAAGCTTTCTTT. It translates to CASSQGQKAFF. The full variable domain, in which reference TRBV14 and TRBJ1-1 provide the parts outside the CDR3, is EAGVTQFPSHSVIEKGQTVTLRCDPISGHDNLYWYRRVMGKEIKFLLHFVKESKQDESGMPNNRFLAERTGGTYSTLKVQPAELEDSGVYFCASSQGQKAFFGQGTRLTVV.

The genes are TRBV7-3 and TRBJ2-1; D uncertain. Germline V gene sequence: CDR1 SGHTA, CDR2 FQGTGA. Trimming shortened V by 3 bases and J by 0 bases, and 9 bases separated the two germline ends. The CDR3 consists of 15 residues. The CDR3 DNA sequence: TGTGCCAGCAGCTTGATGGTCAGCTCCTACAATGAGCAGTTCTTC. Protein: CASSLMVSSYNEQFF. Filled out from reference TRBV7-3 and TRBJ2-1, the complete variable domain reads GAGVSQTPSNKVTEKGKYVELRCDPISGHTALYWYRQSLGQGPEFLIYFQGTGAADDSGLPNDRFFAVRPEGSVSTLKIQRTERGDSAVYLCASSLMVSSYNEQFFGPGTRLTVL.

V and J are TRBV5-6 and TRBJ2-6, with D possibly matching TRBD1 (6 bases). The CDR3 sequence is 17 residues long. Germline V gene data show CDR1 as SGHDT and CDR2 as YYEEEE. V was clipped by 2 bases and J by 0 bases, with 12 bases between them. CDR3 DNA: TGTGCCAGCAGCTTCAGGGGCCCCGTCTCTGGGGCCAACGTCCTGACTTTC. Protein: CASSFRGPVSGANVLTF.

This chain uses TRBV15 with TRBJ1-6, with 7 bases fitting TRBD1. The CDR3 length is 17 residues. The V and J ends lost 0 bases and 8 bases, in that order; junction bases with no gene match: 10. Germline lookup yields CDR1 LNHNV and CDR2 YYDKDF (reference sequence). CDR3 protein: CATSRELRSTGDSPLHF. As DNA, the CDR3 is TGTGCCACCAGCAGAGAACTTAGAAGTACAGGGGATTCACCCCTCCACTTT.

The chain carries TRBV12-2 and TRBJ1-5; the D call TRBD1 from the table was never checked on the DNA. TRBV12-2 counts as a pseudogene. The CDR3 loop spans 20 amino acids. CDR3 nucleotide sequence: TGTGCAAGTCGCTTAGGGCCCCCGGACAGGGGCCCAAGGGGCAATCAGCCCCAGCATTTT. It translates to CASRLGPPDRGPRGNQPQHF.

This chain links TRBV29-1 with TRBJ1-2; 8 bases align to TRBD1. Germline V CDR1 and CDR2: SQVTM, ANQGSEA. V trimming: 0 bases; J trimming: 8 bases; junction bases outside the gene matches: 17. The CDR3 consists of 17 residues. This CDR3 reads CSVEDQTYRDRIGGYTF. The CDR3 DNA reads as TGCAGCGTTGAAGACCAAACCTACCGGGACAGGATTGGGGGCTACACCTTC.

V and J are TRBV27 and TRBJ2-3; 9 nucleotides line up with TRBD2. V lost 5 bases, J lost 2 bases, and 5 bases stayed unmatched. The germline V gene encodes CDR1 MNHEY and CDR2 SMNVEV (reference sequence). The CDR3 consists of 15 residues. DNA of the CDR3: TGTGCCAGCAGTATAGGGACTAGCTACACAGATACGCAGTATTTT. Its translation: CASSIGTSYTDTQYF.

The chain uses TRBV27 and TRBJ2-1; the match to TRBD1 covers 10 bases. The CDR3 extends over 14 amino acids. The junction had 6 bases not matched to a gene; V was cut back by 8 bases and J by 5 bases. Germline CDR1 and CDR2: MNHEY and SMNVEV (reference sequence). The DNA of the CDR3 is TGTGCCAGCGCCGACAGGGGGCACAACAATGAGCAGTTCTTC. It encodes CASADRGHNNEQFF.

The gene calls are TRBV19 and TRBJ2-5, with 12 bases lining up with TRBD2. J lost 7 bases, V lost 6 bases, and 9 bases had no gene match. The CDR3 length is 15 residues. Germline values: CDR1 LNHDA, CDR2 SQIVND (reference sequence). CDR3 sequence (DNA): TGTGCCAGTAGCGCTAGCGGGGGGGAATGGGGGACCCAGTACTTC. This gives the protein CASSASGGEWGTQYF.

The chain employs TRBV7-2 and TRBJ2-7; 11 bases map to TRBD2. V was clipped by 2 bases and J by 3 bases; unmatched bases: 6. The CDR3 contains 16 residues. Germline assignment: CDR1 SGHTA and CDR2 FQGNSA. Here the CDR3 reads CASSLRTSGQNYEQYF. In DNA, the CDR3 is TGTGCCAGCAGCTTAAGGACTAGCGGGCAAAACTACGAGCAGTACTTC.

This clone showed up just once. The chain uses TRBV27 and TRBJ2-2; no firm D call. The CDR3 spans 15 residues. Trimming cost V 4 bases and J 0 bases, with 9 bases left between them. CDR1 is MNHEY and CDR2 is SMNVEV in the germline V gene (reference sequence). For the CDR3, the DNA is TGTGCCAGCAGTTCCGGGCTAGCGAACACCGGGGAGCTGTTTTTT. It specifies CASSSGLANTGELFF.

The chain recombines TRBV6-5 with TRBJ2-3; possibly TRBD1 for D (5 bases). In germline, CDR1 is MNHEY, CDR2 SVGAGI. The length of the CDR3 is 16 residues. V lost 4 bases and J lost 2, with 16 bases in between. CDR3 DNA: TGTGCCAGCAGTTCCCCATACGGACACCCCACAGATACGCAGTATTTT. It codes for CASSSPYGHPTDTQYF.

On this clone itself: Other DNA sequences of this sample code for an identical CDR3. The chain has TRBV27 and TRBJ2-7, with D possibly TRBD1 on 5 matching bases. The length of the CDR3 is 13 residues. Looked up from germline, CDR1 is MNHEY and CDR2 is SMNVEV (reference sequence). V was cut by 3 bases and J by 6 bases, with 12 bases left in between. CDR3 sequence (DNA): TGTGCCAGCAGTTTGTCCAGGGCCGGCGAGCAGTACTTC. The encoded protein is CASSLSRAGEQYF.